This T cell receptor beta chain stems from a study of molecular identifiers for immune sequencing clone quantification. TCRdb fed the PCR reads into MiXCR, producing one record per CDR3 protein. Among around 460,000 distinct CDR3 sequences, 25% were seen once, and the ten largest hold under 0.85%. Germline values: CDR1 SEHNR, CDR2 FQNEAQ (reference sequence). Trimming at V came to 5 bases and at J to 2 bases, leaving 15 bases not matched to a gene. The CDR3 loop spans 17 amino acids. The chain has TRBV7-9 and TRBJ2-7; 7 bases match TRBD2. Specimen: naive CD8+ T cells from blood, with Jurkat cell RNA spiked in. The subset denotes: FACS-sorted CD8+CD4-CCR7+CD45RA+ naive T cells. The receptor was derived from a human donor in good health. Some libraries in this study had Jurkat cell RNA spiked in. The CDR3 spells CASSQTLERGLPYEQYF. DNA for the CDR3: TGTGCCAGCAGCCAGACCCTCGAGCGGGGATTACCCTACGAGCAGTACTTC. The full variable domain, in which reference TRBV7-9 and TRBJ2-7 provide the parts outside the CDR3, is DTGVSQNPRHKITKRGQNVTFRCDPISEHNRLYWYRQTLGQGPEFLTYFQNEAQLEKSRLLSDRFSAERPKGSFSTLEIQRTEQGDSAMYLCASSQTLERGLPYEQYFGPGTRLTVT.